Listed below are T cell receptor beta chains from one sample, sequenced in a study of blood T cell repertoires in COVID-19. Assay used: immunoSEQ multiplex PCR; TCRdb lists only in-frame clones, some missing. The table includes approximately 100,000 clones, 70% to 90% detected once. What was sequenced was peripheral blood. These receptors came from a woman aged 60-75 years with acute or convalescent COVID-19. Each CDR3 is given with its conserved first and last residue. The D gene is left open where the match is weak. Clone size is shown for a subset of rows, as once, few, many or a class of expanded clone.

d_call	v_call	clone_size	j_call	cdr3_aa	cdr3_nt
NA	TRBV9	NA	TRBJ1-6	CASSPTGSDRSPLHF	TGTGCCAGCAGCCCCACGGGATCTGATCGCTCACCCCTCCACTTT
TRBD2	TRBV7-2	NA	TRBJ2-2	CASRSSGNTGELFF	TGTGCCAGCCGTTCTAGCGGGAACACCGGGGAGCTGTTTTTT
NA	TRBV6-1	NA	TRBJ1-3	CASSEATVAGNTIYF	TGTGCCAGCAGTGAAGCTACCGTGGCCGGAAACACCATATATTTT
NA	TRBV6-5	NA	TRBJ2-1	CASSYSILAAAEQFF	TGTGCCAGCAGTTACTCGATATTAGCGGCAGCTGAGCAGTTCTTC
NA	TRBV18	NA	TRBJ2-5	CASSPPSGYPGETQYF	TGTGCCAGCTCACCACCATCAGGTTACCCGGGGGAGACCCAGTACTTC
TRBD2	TRBV6-6	NA	TRBJ2-3	CASCQRETDTQYF	TGTGCCAGCTGTCAGCGGGAGACAGATACGCAGTATTTT
NA	TRBV5-5	NA	TRBJ1-5	CASSPRNGRVNQPQHF	TGTGCCAGCAGCCCCCGTAACGGCAGGGTGAATCAGCCCCAGCATTTT
NA	TRBV12-3/TRBV12-4	NA	TRBJ2-1	CASSLGGGGEQFF	TGTGCCAGCAGTTTGGGGGGAGGGGGTGAGCAGTTCTTC
TRBD1	TRBV3-1/TRBV3-2	NA	TRBJ2-1	CASSRTGVYNEQFF	TGTGCCAGCAGCCGGACAGGGGTCTACAATGAGCAGTTCTTC
TRBD2	TRBV11-3	NA	TRBJ2-2	CASSSTNTLAGISTGELFF	TGTGCCAGCAGCTCCACCAATACCTTAGCGGGAATATCAACCGGGGAGCTGTTTTTT
TRBD2	TRBV6-1	NA	TRBJ2-1	CASSEETSGRYNEQFF	TGTGCCAGCAGTGAGGAGACTAGCGGGAGGTACAATGAGCAGTTCTTC
TRBD2	TRBV2	NA	TRBJ2-2	CASIKAGGGTGELFF	TGTGCCAGCATAAAAGCGGGAGGTGGCACCGGGGAGCTGTTTTTT
TRBD1	TRBV25-1	NA	TRBJ1-3	CASSVTGVSGNTIYF	TGTGCCAGCAGTGTGACAGGGGTCTCTGGAAACACCATATATTTT
TRBD2	TRBV19	NA	TRBJ2-5	CASLLTSGRWETQYF	TGTGCCAGTCTACTAACTAGCGGGAGGTGGGAGACCCAGTACTTC
TRBD2	TRBV28	NA	TRBJ2-2	CASSRGRSTGELFF	TGTGCCAGCAGTCGCGGGAGGTCTACCGGGGAGCTGTTTTTT
NA	TRBV28	NA	TRBJ1-2	CASRTIGLDTF	TGTGCCAGCAGGACTATCGGGCTCGACACCTTC
NA	TRBV7-9	NA	TRBJ1-3	CASSLAGGGSGNTIYF	TGTGCCAGCAGCTTAGCTGGGGGCGGCTCTGGAAACACCATATATTTT
TRBD2	TRBV3-1/TRBV3-2	NA	TRBJ2-1	CASSQGPSGRKGEQFF	TGTGCCAGCAGCCAAGGGCCTAGCGGGAGGAAGGGTGAGCAGTTCTTC
NA	TRBV28	NA	TRBJ1-5	CASSLGQSNQPQHF	TGTGCCAGCAGTTTGGGGCAGAGTAATCAGCCCCAGCATTTT
NA	TRBV29-1	NA	TRBJ1-2	CSVEQLMQAGYTF	TGCAGCGTTGAGCAGTTAATGCAGGCGGGCTACACCTTC
TRBD2	TRBV24-1	NA	TRBJ2-3	CATSDPGLAGDEGTQYF	TGTGCCACCAGTGATCCGGGACTAGCGGGAGATGAGGGTACGCAGTATTTT
NA	TRBV2	once	TRBJ2-1	CASSGSSYNEQFF	TGTGCCAGCAGTGGGAGCTCCTACAATGAGCAGTTCTTC
NA	TRBV12-3/TRBV12-4	NA	TRBJ2-1	CASSFAGVNEQFF	TGTGCCAGCAGTTTCGCAGGGGTCAATGAGCAGTTCTTC
TRBD2	TRBV11-3	NA	TRBJ2-1	CASSPSSGSDEQFF	TGTGCCAGCAGCCCCTCTAGCGGGAGCGATGAGCAGTTCTTC
NA	TRBV6-5	NA	TRBJ2-2	CASSYSDGHTGELFF	TGTGCCAGCAGTTACTCCGATGGGCACACCGGGGAGCTGTTTTTT
NA	TRBV12-3/TRBV12-4	NA	TRBJ1-5	CASSFAANQPQHF	TGTGCCAGCAGTTTCGCGGCTAATCAGCCCCAGCATTTT
TRBD1	TRBV28	NA	TRBJ1-1	CASNRGVSEAFF	TGTGCCAGCAACAGGGGTGTGTCTGAAGCTTTCTTT
TRBD1	TRBV3-1/TRBV3-2	NA	TRBJ1-2	CASSAGQGYGYTF	TGTGCCAGCAGCGCGGGACAGGGGTATGGCTACACCTTC
TRBD1	TRBV11-1	NA	TRBJ2-5	CASSPGTGQETQYF	TGTGCCAGCAGCCCCGGGACAGGCCAAGAGACCCAGTACTTC
NA	TRBV4-2	NA	TRBJ2-1	CASSQDSGGNEQFF	TGTGCCAGCAGCCAAGACTCGGGCGGGAATGAGCAGTTCTTC
TRBD2	TRBV10-2	NA	TRBJ2-1	CASRTSGSSYNEQFF	TGCGCCAGCAGGACTAGCGGGAGCTCCTACAATGAGCAGTTCTTC
TRBD2	TRBV5-1	NA	TRBJ2-1	CASSLSSGRAGEQFF	TGCGCCAGCAGCTTGTCTAGCGGGAGGGCCGGGGAGCAGTTCTTC
TRBD1	TRBV18	NA	TRBJ1-1	CASSPGQGVGTEAFF	TGTGCCAGCTCACCAGGACAGGGGGTGGGGACTGAAGCTTTCTTT
NA	TRBV19	once	TRBJ1-1	CASSIWQATEAFF	TGTGCCAGTAGTATTTGGCAGGCAACTGAAGCTTTCTTT
TRBD1	TRBV29-1	NA	TRBJ1-2	CSFLDGTGPSGYTF	TGCAGCTTTCTTGATGGGACAGGTCCCTCGGGCTACACCTTC
NA	TRBV27	NA	TRBJ2-1	CASRGTSYNEQFF	TGTGCCAGCAGGGGGACTTCCTACAATGAGCAGTTCTTC
NA	TRBV15	NA	TRBJ2-5	CATSRDYSPQETQYF	TGTGCCACCAGCAGGGACTACTCGCCCCAAGAGACCCAGTACTTC
TRBD2	TRBV13	NA	TRBJ2-7	CASSKAGASYEQYF	TGTGCCAGCAGCAAAGCGGGAGCAAGCTACGAGCAGTACTTC
TRBD2	TRBV6-4	NA	TRBJ2-1	CASSDSTRGVGAEQFF	TGTGCCAGCAGTGACTCCACCCGGGGGGTAGGGGCTGAGCAGTTCTTC
TRBD1	TRBV15	NA	TRBJ1-2	CATSTQDRGLTNYGYTF	TGTGCCACCAGCACACAGGACAGGGGCCTTACTAACTATGGCTACACCTTC
NA	TRBV9	NA	TRBJ1-1	CASSVDVRGTEAFF	TGTGCCAGCAGCGTAGACGTCAGGGGCACTGAAGCTTTCTTT
NA	TRBV7-9	NA	TRBJ1-3	CASSLGLQSGNTIYF	TGTGCCAGCAGCTTAGGACTGCAATCTGGAAACACCATATATTTT
NA	TRBV25-1	once	TRBJ1-1	CASIQTGMNTEAFF	TGTGCCAGCATACAGACCGGTATGAACACTGAAGCTTTCTTT
TRBD1	TRBV3-1/TRBV3-2	NA	TRBJ1-1	CASSHGQVRTEAFF	TGTGCCAGCAGCCACGGACAGGTTAGGACTGAAGCTTTCTTT
NA	TRBV10-1	many	TRBJ2-1	CVSPFSTLVGSRINEQFF	TGCGTCAGCCCATTCTCCACCCTCGTCGGGTCCCGGATTAATGAGCAGTTCTTC
TRBD1	TRBV28	NA	TRBJ1-2	CASSLGTGGAYGYTF	TGTGCCAGCAGTCTGGGGACAGGGGGCGCTTATGGCTACACCTTC
TRBD1	TRBV5-4	few	TRBJ1-2	CASSSGQGVYGYTF	TGTGCCAGCAGCTCGGGACAGGGGGTCTATGGCTACACCTTC
TRBD2	TRBV28	NA	TRBJ2-2	CATFRGDTGELFF	TGTGCCACCTTCCGGGGGGACACCGGGGAGCTGTTTTTT
NA	TRBV11-3	NA	TRBJ1-1	CASSIDRRTEAFF	TGTGCCAGCAGTATCGACAGGAGGACTGAAGCTTTCTTT
TRBD2	TRBV7-9	few	TRBJ2-1	CASTPGPGGTGNEQFF	TGTGCCAGCACCCCAGGGCCGGGAGGGACGGGCAATGAGCAGTTCTTC
TRBD1	TRBV6-5	NA	TRBJ1-1	CASSYGTGEMNTEAFF	TGTGCCAGCAGCTACGGGACAGGGGAAATGAACACTGAAGCTTTCTTT
NA	TRBV6-1	once	TRBJ2-3	CASSDRSGRTDTQYF	TGTGCCAGCAGTGATCGATCAGGGCGCACAGATACGCAGTATTTT
TRBD1	TRBV19	once	TRBJ1-5	CASHRGLGGQPQHF	TGTGCCAGTCACAGGGGATTGGGGGGTCAGCCCCAGCATTTT
NA	TRBV9	NA	TRBJ1-1	CASSVEAGNDEAFF	TGTGCCAGCAGCGTAGAGGCGGGGAACGATGAAGCTTTCTTT
TRBD2	TRBV2	NA	TRBJ2-5	CASYLLAGGGQETQYF	TGTGCCAGCTACCTCCTAGCGGGAGGCGGACAAGAGACCCAGTACTTC
TRBD1	TRBV18	NA	TRBJ2-7	CASSPGGQGLPYEQYF	TGTGCCAGCTCACCAGGGGGACAGGGACTTCCCTACGAGCAGTACTTC
TRBD1	TRBV19	NA	TRBJ1-5	CASSTDRAGQPQHF	TGTGCCAGTAGTACAGACAGGGCCGGGCAGCCCCAGCATTTT
NA	TRBV5-4	NA	TRBJ2-1	CASSLEAFSYNEQFF	TGTGCCAGCAGCTTGGAAGCGTTCTCCTACAATGAGCAGTTCTTC